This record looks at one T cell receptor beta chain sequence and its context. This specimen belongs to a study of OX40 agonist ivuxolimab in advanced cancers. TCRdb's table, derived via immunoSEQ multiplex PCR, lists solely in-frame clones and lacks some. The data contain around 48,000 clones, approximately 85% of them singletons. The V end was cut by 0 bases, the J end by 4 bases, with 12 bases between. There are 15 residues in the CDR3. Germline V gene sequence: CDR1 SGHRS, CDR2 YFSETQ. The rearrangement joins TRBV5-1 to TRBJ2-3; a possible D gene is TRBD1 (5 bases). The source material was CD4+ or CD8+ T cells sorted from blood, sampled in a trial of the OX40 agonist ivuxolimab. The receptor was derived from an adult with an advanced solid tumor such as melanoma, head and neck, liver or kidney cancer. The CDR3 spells CASSLGQGGPDTQYF. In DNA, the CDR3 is TGCGCCAGCAGCTTGGGGCAGGGCGGACCAGATACGCAGTATTTT.